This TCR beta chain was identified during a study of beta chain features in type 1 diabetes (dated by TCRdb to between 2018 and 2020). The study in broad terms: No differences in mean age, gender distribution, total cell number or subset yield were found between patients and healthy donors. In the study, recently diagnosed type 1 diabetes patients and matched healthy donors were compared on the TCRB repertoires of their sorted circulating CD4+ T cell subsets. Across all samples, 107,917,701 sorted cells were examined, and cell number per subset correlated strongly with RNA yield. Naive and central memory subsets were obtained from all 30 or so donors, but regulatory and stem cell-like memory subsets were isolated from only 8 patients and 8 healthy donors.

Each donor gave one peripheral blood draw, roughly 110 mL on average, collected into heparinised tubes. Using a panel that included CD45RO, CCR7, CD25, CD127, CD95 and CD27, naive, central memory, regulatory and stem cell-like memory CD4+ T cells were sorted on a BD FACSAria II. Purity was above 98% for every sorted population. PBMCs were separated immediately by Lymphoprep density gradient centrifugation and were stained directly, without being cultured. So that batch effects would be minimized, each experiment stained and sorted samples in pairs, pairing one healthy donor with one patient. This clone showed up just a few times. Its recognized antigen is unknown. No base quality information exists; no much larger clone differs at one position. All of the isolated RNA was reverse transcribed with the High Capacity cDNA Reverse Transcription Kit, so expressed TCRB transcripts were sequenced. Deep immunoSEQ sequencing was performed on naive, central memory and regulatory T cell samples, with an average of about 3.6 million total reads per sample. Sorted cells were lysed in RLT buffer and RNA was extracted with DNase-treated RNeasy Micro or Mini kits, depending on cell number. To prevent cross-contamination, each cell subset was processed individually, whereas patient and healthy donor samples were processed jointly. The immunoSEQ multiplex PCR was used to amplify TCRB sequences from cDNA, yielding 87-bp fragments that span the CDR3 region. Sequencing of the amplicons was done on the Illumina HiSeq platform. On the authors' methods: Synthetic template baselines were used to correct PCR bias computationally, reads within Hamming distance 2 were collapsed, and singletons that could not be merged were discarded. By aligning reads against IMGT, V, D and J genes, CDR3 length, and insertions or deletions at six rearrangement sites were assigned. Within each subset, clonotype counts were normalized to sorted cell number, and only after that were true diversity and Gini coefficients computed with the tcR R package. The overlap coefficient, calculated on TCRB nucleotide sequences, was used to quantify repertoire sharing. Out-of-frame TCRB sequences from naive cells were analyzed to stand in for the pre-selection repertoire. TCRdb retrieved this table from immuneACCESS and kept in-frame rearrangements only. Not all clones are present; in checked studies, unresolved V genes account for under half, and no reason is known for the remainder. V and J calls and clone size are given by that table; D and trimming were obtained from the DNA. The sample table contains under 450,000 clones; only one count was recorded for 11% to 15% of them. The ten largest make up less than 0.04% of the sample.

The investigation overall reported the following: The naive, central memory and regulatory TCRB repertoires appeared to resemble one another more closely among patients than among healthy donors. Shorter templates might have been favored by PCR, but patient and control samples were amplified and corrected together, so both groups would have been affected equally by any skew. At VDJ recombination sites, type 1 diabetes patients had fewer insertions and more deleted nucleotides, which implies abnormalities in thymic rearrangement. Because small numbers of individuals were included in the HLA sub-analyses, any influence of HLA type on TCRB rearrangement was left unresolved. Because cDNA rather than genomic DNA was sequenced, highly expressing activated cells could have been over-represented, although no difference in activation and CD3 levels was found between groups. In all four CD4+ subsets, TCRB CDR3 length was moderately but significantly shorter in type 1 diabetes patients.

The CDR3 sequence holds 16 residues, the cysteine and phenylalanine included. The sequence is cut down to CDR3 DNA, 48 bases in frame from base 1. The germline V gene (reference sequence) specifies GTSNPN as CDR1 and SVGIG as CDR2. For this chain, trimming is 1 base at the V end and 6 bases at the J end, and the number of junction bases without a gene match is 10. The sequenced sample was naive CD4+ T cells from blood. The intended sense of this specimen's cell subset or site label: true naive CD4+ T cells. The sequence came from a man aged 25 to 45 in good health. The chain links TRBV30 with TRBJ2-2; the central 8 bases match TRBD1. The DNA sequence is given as TGTGCCTGGAGTGCCAAAAAAAGGACAGGGTCCGGGGAGCTGTTTTTT. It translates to CAWSAKKRTGSGELFF.